A selection of T cell receptor beta chains follows, all from one sample in a study of T cells in Graves' hyperthyroidism and ophthalmopathy. Each CDR3 protein gets one entry after TCRdb re-called the multiplex PCR reads with MiXCR. The data show about 250,000 distinct CDR3 sequences, approximately 25% seen once. Sequencing was done on a sample of blood. The receptors come from a middle-aged woman with Graves' ophthalmopathy. Each CDR3 is given with its conserved first and last residue. Fields, in order: clone size, D gene, J gene, V gene, CDR3 DNA, CDR3 protein. The D gene is left open where the match is weak. Not every row has a clone size; where given, it reads once, few, many or a size class.

many - TRBJ2-5 TRBV6-5 TGTGCCAGCAGTTACTCGGAAGGAGAGACCCAGTACTTC CASSYSEGETQYF
many - TRBJ2-7 TRBV20-1 TGCAGTGCTAGACCGTTGGGGGTGGACTACGAGCAGTACTTC CSARPLGVDYEQYF
many - TRBJ1-2 TRBV6-1 TGTGCCAGCAGCTCTGACAGTGGCTACACCTTC CASSSDSGYTF
many - TRBJ1-1 TRBV5-1 TGCGCCAGCAGCTTGGGGGCAGGGTGGGACACTGAAGCTTTCTTT CASSLGAGWDTEAFF
few - TRBJ2-5 TRBV28 TGTGCCAGGAGTGAAGGGACGGCGGGGACACAGTACTTC CARSEGTAGTQYF
many TRBD2 TRBJ2-5 TRBV7-2 TGTGCCAGCAGCTTACGGGAGGTTCAAGAGACCCAGTACTTC CASSLREVQETQYF
many - TRBJ1-5 TRBV27 TGTGCCAGCAGTTTGAGTCAGGGAGGTCAGCCCCAGCATTTT CASSLSQGGQPQHF
- TRBD1 TRBJ2-7 TRBV6-2/TRBV6-3 TGTGCCAGCAGTTACTTACAGGGGGCCGGGGACGAGCAGTACTTC CASSYLQGAGDEQYF
many - TRBJ1-2 TRBV24-1 TGTGCCACCAGTGCGCCAGCCTATGGCTACACCTTC CATSAPAYGYTF
many - TRBJ2-4 TRBV10-3 TGTGCCATCAGTGGGAGAGAGGGAAACATTCAGTACTTC CAISGREGNIQYF
many TRBD1 TRBJ1-4 TRBV27 TGTGCCAGCAGTTTAGGGACAGGGGGTGAAAAACTGTTTTTT CASSLGTGGEKLFF
many TRBD1 TRBJ2-7 TRBV7-2 TGTGCCAGCAGCTTGGTTACAGGGGTTTTGCAGGAGCAGTACTTC CASSLVTGVLQEQYF
- - TRBJ1-3 TRBV12-3/TRBV12-4 TGTGCCAGCAGCCCAGCCTCTGGAAACACCATATATTTT CASSPASGNTIYF
many - TRBJ2-7 TRBV19 TGTGCCAGTAGTGCCGGAGGGGGACTCTCCTACGAGCAGTACTTC CASSAGGGLSYEQYF
many - TRBJ1-5 TRBV6-1 TGTGCCAGCACTGGACGCGGCTATAGCAATCAGCCCCAGCATTTT CASTGRGYSNQPQHF
many - TRBJ2-2 TRBV6-2/TRBV6-3 TGTGCCAGCAGTTACTACCCCCCGACAGGATCTCTTGTCGGGGAGCTGTTTTTT CASSYYPPTGSLVGELFF
few TRBD2 TRBJ2-5 TRBV12-3/TRBV12-4 TGTGCCAGCACCCCTTATTTAGCGGGGGAGAGCCAAGAGACCCAGTACTTC CASTPYLAGESQETQYF
- - TRBJ1-5 TRBV5-1 TGCGCCAGCAGCTGGGGCAGTTATCAGCCCCAGCCTTTT CASSWGSYQPQPF
- - TRBJ1-2 TRBV12-5 TGTGCTAGTGGTTTGGATGGGGACGCGGCTGGCTACACCTTC CASGLDGDAAGYTF
many - TRBJ2-7 TRBV10-2 TGCGCCAGCAGTGAAACCCCTTTGGGCGCCGCTAAGCAGTACTTC CASSETPLGAAKQYF
many - TRBJ1-1 TRBV4-1 TGCGCCAGCAGCCAAATGGCCCTGGGTGAAGCTTTCTTT CASSQMALGEAFF
many - TRBJ1-1 TRBV6-1 TGTGCCAGCAGTGAACTGAACACTGAAGCTTTCTTT CASSELNTEAFF
few TRBD2 TRBJ2-5 TRBV11-1 TGTGCCAGCAGCTCCACGGGGACTAGCGGCGAAGAGACCCAGTACTTC CASSSTGTSGEETQYF
many TRBD1 TRBJ2-5 TRBV6-5 TGTGCCAGCAGTACCCGGGACAGGGGACAAGAGACCCAGTACTTC CASSTRDRGQETQYF
many TRBD2 TRBJ2-7 TRBV20-1 TGCAGTGCTAGTAGCGGGAGGGGCCTCGAGCAGTACTTC CSASSGRGLEQYF
many - TRBJ2-6 TRBV12-3/TRBV12-4 TGTGCCAGCACGCAGGGGGGGTCTGGGGCCAACGTCCTGACTTTC CASTQGGSGANVLTF
many TRBD2 TRBJ2-7 TRBV7-6 TGTGCCAGCAGCTTAGGAAGCGGGATAGACTACGAGCAGTACTTC CASSLGSGIDYEQYF
many - TRBJ2-7 TRBV20-1 TGCAGTGCTAGATTTCAGACAAGGTGGTACTTC CSARFQTRWYF
- TRBD1 TRBJ2-7 TRBV7-2 TGTGCCAGCAGCTCAAGACAGGGGGCGAGGTACGAGCAGTACTTC CASSSRQGARYEQYF
- TRBD1 TRBJ2-7 TRBV28 TGTGCCAGCACACTTCTAGGACAGGGGCGCTACGAGCAGTACTTC CASTLLGQGRYEQYF
many - TRBJ1-1 TRBV29-1 TGCAGCGTTGGCGGGGAAGGGGGGAACACTGAAGCTTTCTTT CSVGGEGGNTEAFF
- TRBD2 TRBJ2-5 TRBV7-2 TGTGCCAGCAGACCCAGGGCAGCGGGGGGAGAGACCCAGTACTTC CASRPRAAGGETQYF
many - TRBJ2-7 TRBV12-3/TRBV12-4 TGTGCCAGCAGTCCACAGAGACGCTCCTACGAGCAGTACTTC CASSPQRRSYEQYF
many - TRBJ2-7 TRBV18 TGTGCCAGCTCACCACAAGCAGGGGCGGTCGAGCAGTACTTC CASSPQAGAVEQYF
many - TRBJ2-2 TRBV15 TGTGCCACCAGACAGGGATCGAACACCGGGGAGCTGTTTTTT CATRQGSNTGELFF
many - TRBJ2-7 TRBV28 TGTGCCAGCAGTTCTGCGGGAAGCGCGAGCCCCTACGAGCAGTACTTC CASSSAGSASPYEQYF
many - TRBJ2-5 TRBV9 TGTGCCAGCAGCGTAGTGGGGGCGGGAGTCGGGGAGACCCAGTACTTC CASSVVGAGVGETQYF
many - TRBJ1-1 TRBV5-1 TGCGCCAGCAGCTTGGACGGCAGGGCCCACACTGAAGCTTTCTTT CASSLDGRAHTEAFF
many TRBD1 TRBJ2-7 TRBV6-2/TRBV6-3 TGTGCCAGCAGACGGGACAGTAGCGAGCAGTACTTC CASRRDSSEQYF
many - TRBJ1-6 TRBV6-1 TGTGCCAGCAGTGAGTGGGGGCTGGGTAATTCACCCCTCCACTTT CASSEWGLGNSPLHF
many - TRBJ1-5 TRBV28 TGTGCCAGCGGGATCGGGCACAACAATCAGCCCCAGCATTTT CASGIGHNNQPQHF
- TRBD1 TRBJ2-7 TRBV6-1 TGTGCCAGCAGTGGCGGGACAGGGGCCTCCACCTCCTACGAGCAGTACTTC CASSGGTGASTSYEQYF
many TRBD2 TRBJ2-2 TRBV12-3/TRBV12-4 TGTGCCAGTCTAGCGGGAGCGACCACCGGGGAGCTGTTTTTT CASLAGATTGELFF
many TRBD1 TRBJ2-7 TRBV2 TGTGCCAGCAATGGAGCATCGAGACAGGGGATCTACGAGCAGTACTTC CASNGASRQGIYEQYF
many - TRBJ2-6 TRBV6-4 TGTGCCAGCAGTCGCTTTGGATATGGAACTGGGGCCAACGTCCTGACTTTC CASSRFGYGTGANVLTF
many - TRBJ2-5 TRBV28 TGTGCCAGCAGTTTATCGGGTTGGGAGACCCAGTACTTC CASSLSGWETQYF
many TRBD1 TRBJ2-6 TRBV2 TGTGCCAGCAGTTCGCCTAGGGGGACAGGGGGCTCTGGGGCCAACGTCCTGACTTTC CASSSPRGTGGSGANVLTF
- TRBD1 TRBJ2-5 TRBV6-1 TGTGCCAGCAGTGAACAGGGGGCAGGGACCCAGTACTTC CASSEQGAGTQYF
many - TRBJ1-2 TRBV5-1 TGCGCCAGCAGCTTGGGAACAGGGACTGGCGGCTACACCTTC CASSLGTGTGGYTF
many - TRBJ2-2 TRBV20-1 TGCAGTGCTAGAAGGCAGACCGGGGAGCTGTTTTTT CSARRQTGELFF
many TRBD2 TRBJ2-5 TRBV6-1 TGTGCCAGCAGTGCCACGGGGACTAGAACTGAGACCCAGTACTTC CASSATGTRTETQYF
- - TRBJ1-3 TRBV6-1 TGTGCCAGCAGTGATCGCGCGGGGGCCTCTGGAAACACCATATATTTT CASSDRAGASGNTIYF
many TRBD1 TRBJ1-3 TRBV4-1 TGCGCCAGCAGCTACCTGCCGGGACAGGCAATCCGAACTGGAAACACCATATATTTT CASSYLPGQAIRTGNTIYF
many - TRBJ2-5 TRBV6-1 TGTGCCAGCAGTGAACGTAGAGAAGAGACCCAGTACTTC CASSERREETQYF
few - TRBJ1-1 TRBV6-1 TGTGCCAGCAGTGACCTCAGGGGGAACACTGAAGCTTTCTTT CASSDLRGNTEAFF
many - TRBJ1-5 TRBV6-2/TRBV6-3 TGTGCCAGCAGTTCTCGACAGACGAATCAGCCCCAGCATTTT CASSSRQTNQPQHF
many TRBD1 TRBJ2-4 TRBV6-5 TGTGCCAGCAGCACCGGGACAGGGGGCGGGGGCAAAAACATTCAGTACTTC CASSTGTGGGGKNIQYF
- TRBD1 TRBJ2-7 TRBV20-1 TGCAGTGCTAGAGATCCGTGGACAGGGCTCGACGAGCAGTACTTC CSARDPWTGLDEQYF
many TRBD1 TRBJ1-2 TRBV19 TGTGCCAGTAGCGACAGGGGGCGCGGCTACACCTTC CASSDRGRGYTF
many - TRBJ2-3 TRBV6-2/TRBV6-3 TGTGCCAGCAGTTCGACCATCACAGATACGCAGTATTTT CASSSTITDTQYF